The rows below give T cell receptor beta chains drawn from one sample of a study of T cells in Graves' hyperthyroidism and ophthalmopathy. TCRdb redid the calling of the multiplex PCR reads with MiXCR, one entry per CDR3 protein. Of approximately 600,000 distinct CDR3 sequences in the sample, about 14% were seen once. The sequencing input was blood. The receptors were sampled from a woman aged 18-35 years with Graves' ophthalmopathy. CDR3s include the opening cysteine and the closing phenylalanine or tryptophan. D genes are given only for firm matches. Rows give clone size only sometimes, using once, few, many, or a class for an expanded clone.

>TRBV7-3|TRBJ2-1|few|TRBD2
CASSLAWGGLADYNEQFF
TGTGCCAGCAGCTTAGCTTGGGGGGGACTAGCGGATTACAATGAGCAGTTCTTC
>TRBV11-3|TRBJ2-1|few|TRBD2
CASSPSLAGEFLSSYNEQFF
TGTGCCAGCAGCCCGAGCCTAGCGGGAGAGTTTCTAAGCTCCTACAATGAGCAGTTCTTC
>TRBV5-5|TRBJ2-5|many|TRBD2
CASEIAGGPGETQYF
TGTGCCAGCGAGATCGCGGGAGGGCCGGGGGAGACCCAGTACTTC
>TRBV7-9|TRBJ2-1|many|TRBD2
CASTAGGLDYNEQFF
TGTGCCAGCACGGCGGGAGGGCTCGACTACAATGAGCAGTTCTTC
>TRBV6-2/TRBV6-3|TRBJ2-4|few|TRBD1
CASSLDTTGATGAKNIQYF
TGTGCCAGCAGTTTGGATACCACAGGGGCCACAGGGGCCAAAAACATTCAGTACTTC
>TRBV6-1|TRBJ2-2|few|TRBD1
CASTVTGGLPGELFF
TGTGCCAGCACCGTGACAGGGGGTTTGCCCGGGGAGCTGTTTTTT
>TRBV29-1|TRBJ1-3|once|-
CSVPGGNTIYF
TGCAGCGTTCCCGGCGGAAACACCATATATTTT
>TRBV4-3|TRBJ2-7|-|-
CASSPYPGRRTYEQYF
TGCGCCAGCAGCCCTTATCCGGGCCGTAGGACCTACGAGCAGTACTTC
>TRBV5-4|TRBJ2-2|-|TRBD2
CASSPSGRADTGELFF
TGTGCCAGCAGCCCGAGCGGGAGGGCCGACACCGGGGAGCTGTTTTTT
>TRBV6-5|TRBJ2-1|many|-
CASSYSDPLDEQFF
TGTGCCAGCAGTTACTCGGACCCCCTAGATGAGCAGTTCTTC
>TRBV30|TRBJ2-2|many|-
CAWTYKGKTGELFF
TGTGCCTGGACCTACAAGGGGAAAACCGGGGAGCTGTTTTTT
>TRBV7-9|TRBJ2-1|many|-
CASSSAGTVNEQFF
TGTGCCAGCAGCTCCGCCGGGACTGTAAATGAGCAGTTCTTC
>TRBV15|TRBJ2-1|many|-
CATSRDTRPEQFF
TGTGCCACCAGCAGAGACACGCGACCGGAGCAGTTCTTC
>TRBV6-5|TRBJ1-5|-|-
CASNESSTGKGDQPQHF
TGTGCCAGCAATGAGTCGAGCACAGGGAAAGGCGATCAGCCCCAGCATTTT
>TRBV20-1|TRBJ1-1|many|-
CSARVTTGEGTEAFF
TGCAGTGCTAGAGTTACGACCGGGGAGGGCACTGAAGCTTTCTTT
>TRBV11-2|TRBJ2-2|many|-
CASSLGAFGELFF
TGTGCCAGCAGCTTAGGGGCTTTCGGGGAGCTGTTTTTT
>TRBV28|TRBJ2-3|many|-
CASSPSTGSFYQDTQYF
TGTGCCAGCAGTCCATCAACCGGGTCATTCTATCAAGATACGCAGTATTTT
>TRBV5-1|TRBJ1-1|many|-
CASSFLTTGNTEAFF
TGCGCCAGCAGCTTCTTAACAACAGGGAACACTGAAGCTTTCTTT